This section outlines one T cell receptor (beta chain) sequence together with its context. This clonotype was counted a few times. Its antigen target is currently unknown. Within one base of it there is no much larger clone, and no base qualities were kept. Sequencing was carried out with an Illumina NovaSeq 6000. Using 5'RACE with constant-segment primers, TCRalpha and TCRbeta cDNA libraries were constructed, with sample barcodes and unique molecular identifiers added in the process. RNA was extracted from every sample with Trizol reagent. Library amplification was performed in two PCR steps, and a second sample barcode and Illumina TruSeq adapters were introduced in the second step. The libraries were sequenced on an Illumina NovaSeq using 2 x 150 bp paired-end reads. Turning to the authors' computational methods: With migec v1.2.7, reads were demultiplexed and then collapsed into UMI-guided consensus sequences. Using mixcr v2.1.11, UMI consensuses were aligned to TRA and TRB V and J templates and then assembled into clonotypes. A clonotype was counted as expanded or contracted only when both edgeR and NoisET called the clonotype significant, with the noise models trained on biological replicates. For edgeR calls, the cutoffs were a false discovery rate-adjusted p below 0.01 and a log2 fold-change threshold of 1. As an exploratory analysis of dynamics, max-normalized trajectories of the 1000 most abundant clonotypes were examined by PCA with hierarchical clustering. Separately sequenced CD4+ and CD8+ repertoires were used to assign the CD4 or CD8 phenotype of responding clones. TCRdb trimmed public reads at Q25 via fastp, called clones via MiXCR and kept in-frame beta chains. Rows with a matching CDR3 protein are joined into one entry that keeps the most common DNA and genes. TCRdb's processing, not the authors' own work, is the source of the V and J calls. The sample data list 540,000 or so distinct CDR3 sequences, and just over 20% of these were observed just once. The ten largest clones represent 9.5% to 15% of the sample.

Ficoll-Paque density gradient centrifugation was used to isolate PBMCs. Taken from cysteine to phenylalanine, the CDR3 has 13 residues. Only the CDR3 DNA is retained, 39 bases long and in frame from the first base. Trimming removed 7 bases from V and 10 bases from J; the gene matches leave 5 bases unexplained. These data are taken from a study of T-cell memory formation after mild COVID-19 (dated by TCRdb to the early 2020s). Describing the broader study: Most TCR sequence clusters were specific to one of the two donors. The cohort comprised two young, previously healthy adult volunteers, one female and one male. T-cell clones expanding and contracting after mild COVID-19 in a couple of donors were tracked by longitudinal TCRalpha and TCRbeta repertoire sequencing.

Results the study describes overall, beyond this receptor: Contracting CD4+ clones were located mainly in the CM and EM memory subsets, whereas CD8+ clones were found to be enriched in EMRA. The detection of some responding clones in pre-infection memory suggests that pre-existing cross-reactive memory T cells joined the SARS-CoV-2 response. Clones that contracted from day 15 to 85 showed balanced CD4/CD8 phenotypes, whereas a second wave of clones that expanded from day 15 to 37 leaned towards CD4+. Whether the second-wave clones peaking on day 37 were SARS-CoV-2 specific was not confirmed. The study covered only a couple of mild cases, and larger cohorts including severe cases with pre-infection samples were considered necessary.

This chain joins TRBV12-3 or TRBV12-4 to TRBJ1-6; 9 central bases correspond to TRBD1. The specimen sequenced was PBMCs or a T cell subset sorted from them (not recorded which). This TCR was sampled from an adult woman who had mild COVID-19 (a few samples of this study predate the infection). The sample titles of this study are shuffled in the database, so cell type and time point are left out; the donor was told from shared clones. The DNA is TGTGCCAGCACCAGACAGGGGGGCTCACCCCTCCACTTT. Protein translation: CASTRQGGSPLHF.